This TCR beta chain is from a study of response to subunit inactivated influenza vaccine. Each CDR3 protein gets one entry after TCRdb re-called the RT-PCR reads with MiXCR. The sample lists 450,000 to 700,000 distinct CDR3 sequences; 14% were seen once. The TCR was taken from a man aged 50-60 years who received an inactivated influenza vaccine. The sequenced sample was PBMCs from blood, obtained 12 days after vaccination.

CDR3 amino acids: CASSSDGTLSYNEQFF. The DNA of the CDR3 is TGTGCCAGCAGTTCTGACGGGACGCTCTCCTACAATGAGCAGTTCTTC. The chain carries TRBV28 and TRBJ2-1; the D call may be TRBD1 or TRBD2 (5 bases each). Germline assignment: CDR1 MDHEN and CDR2 SYDVKM. The length of the CDR3 is 16 residues. Between the trimmed V and J ends, which lost 4 bases and 0 bases, there was a span of 13 bases.